The 4 T cell receptor beta chains given below trace back to one sample, sequenced in a study of blood T cell repertoires in COVID-19. Sequencing was performed with immunoSEQ multiplex PCR; in TCRdb, only in-frame clones are kept and a portion is missing. The repertoire has 100,000 or so clones, 91% of them found once; the top ten carry 17%. The sequencing sample was made of peripheral blood. Receptors were obtained from a man in his fifties or sixties with acute or convalescent COVID-19.

V and J are TRBV19 and TRBJ2-7, with 12 positions matching TRBD2. Germline-derived CDR1 and CDR2 are LNHDA and SQIVND (reference sequence). Trimming took 7 bases from V and 5 from J; bases not matched to a gene: 9. The CDR3 loop spans 15 amino acids. CDR3 loop: CASKTRTSGADEQYF. The CDR3 DNA reads TGTGCCAGTAAGACCCGGACTAGCGGGGCTGACGAGCAGTACTTC.

This chain connects TRBV27 to TRBJ1-1; TRBD1 is a possible D gene (5 bases). This CDR3 contains 15 residues. V lost 3 bases and J 5 bases, leaving 16 bases between the germline ends. Germline V gives CDR1 MNHEY, CDR2 SMNVEV (reference sequence). CDR3 sequence: CASSFIVGGLTEAFF. The CDR3 DNA reads TGTGCCAGCAGTTTTATTGTCGGGGGTTTAACTGAAGCTTTCTTT.

The chain uses TRBV28 and TRBJ1-5, with a weak D call TRBD1 (6 bases). CDR3 length: 16 amino acids. Germline assignment: CDR1 MDHEN and CDR2 SYDVKM. V gave up 3 bases and J gave up 7 bases, with 19 bases separating them. This CDR3 is CASSFLLQGRRQPQHF. In DNA, the CDR3 is TGTGCCAGCAGTTTCCTCCTACAGGGAAGGAGACAGCCCCAGCATTTT.

V and J are TRBV5-5 and TRBJ2-7, with 10 bases matching TRBD2. Germline V lookup: CDR1 SGHKS, CDR2 YYEKEE (reference sequence). This CDR3 region has 15 residues. The trim removed 0 bases at V and 5 bases at J, leaving 5 bases unmatched. As DNA, the CDR3 is TGTGCCAGCAGCTTGGTTGGGACTAGCGCTCACGAGCAGTACTTC. It is translated as CASSLVGTSAHEQYF.